This T cell receptor beta chain was recorded in a study of blood T cell repertoires in COVID-19. About the research overall: Samples representing acute and convalescent COVID-19 were sourced from the United States, Italy and Spain.

Enrollees, roughly 18 to 90 years old, lived in about two dozen US areas. Assignments of participants to cohorts depended upon their own reported clinical history. The study counted Cohort 3 donors as recovered given two negative PCRs, clearance, or symptom resolution. The protocol was immunoSEQ multiplex PCR, while the TCRdb copy is restricted to in-frame clones and leaves out a portion. This sample has about 200,000 clones; 82% occur once, and the top ten carry about 10%. The sequenced sample consisted of PBMCs or T cells enriched from blood (not recorded which). The clonotype comes from a middle-aged man who had recovered from COVID-19.

CDR3 coding DNA: TGCGCCAGCAGCGGCCGACTGCTCTTCCAAGAGACCCAGTACTTC. It codes for CASSGRLLFQETQYF. The chain has TRBV5-1 and TRBJ2-5; D is ambiguous. The CDR3 contains 15 residues. Germline V CDR1 and CDR2: SGHRS, YFSETQ. The V end was cut by 4 bases, the J end by 1 base, with 14 bases between.